The rows below give T cell receptor beta chains drawn from one sample of a study of T cell responses to AZD1222 COVID-19 vaccine. Sequencing was performed with immunoSEQ multiplex PCR; in TCRdb, only in-frame clones are kept and a portion is missing. The sample lists fewer than 200,000 clones, 91% occurring once. Source: peripheral blood, taken on day 0 of AZD1222 vaccination. Receptor source: an adult in good health. CDR3s include the opening cysteine and the closing phenylalanine or tryptophan. Fields, in order: V gene, clone size, D gene, J gene, CDR3 protein, CDR3 DNA. The D gene is left open where the match is weak. The size entry is marked missing in some rows and otherwise reads once, few, many or a size class.

v_gene: TRBV6-5
abundance: .
d_gene: .
j_gene: TRBJ2-2
CDR3aa: CASTGDFNIGELFF
CDR3nt: TGTGCCAGCACAGGGGACTTCAACATCGGGGAGCTGTTTTTT

v_gene: TRBV5-4
abundance: once
d_gene: TRBD1
j_gene: TRBJ1-4
CDR3aa: CASSLGGGASNIEKLFF
CDR3nt: TGTGCCAGCAGCTTGGGAGGGGGCGCGAGTAATATTGAAAAACTGTTTTTT

v_gene: TRBV2
abundance: once
d_gene: .
j_gene: TRBJ2-7
CDR3aa: CALHASRPYEQYF
CDR3nt: TGTGCCTTACACGCCAGCCGGCCCTACGAGCAGTACTTC

v_gene: TRBV28
abundance: .
d_gene: .
j_gene: TRBJ1-1
CDR3aa: CASTRQEGGAFF
CDR3nt: TGTGCCAGCACCCGACAGGAGGGTGGAGCTTTCTTT

v_gene: TRBV10-3
abundance: .
d_gene: .
j_gene: TRBJ1-3
CDR3aa: CAISESGSGNTIYF
CDR3nt: TGTGCCATCAGTGAATCAGGCTCTGGAAACACCATATATTTT

v_gene: TRBV28
abundance: .
d_gene: TRBD1
j_gene: TRBJ1-5
CDR3aa: CASSPRQGNSNQPQHF
CDR3nt: TGTGCCAGCAGTCCACGACAGGGTAATAGCAATCAGCCCCAGCATTTT

v_gene: TRBV5-8
abundance: .
d_gene: .
j_gene: TRBJ1-1
CDR3aa: CASSLDGAGDEAFF
CDR3nt: TGTGCCAGCAGCTTGGATGGGGCAGGAGATGAAGCTTTCTTT

v_gene: TRBV28
abundance: .
d_gene: .
j_gene: TRBJ1-1
CDR3aa: CASSRSPGALRAFF
CDR3nt: TGTGCCAGCAGTCGATCACCGGGGGCCTTGCGCGCTTTCTTT

v_gene: TRBV5-1
abundance: .
d_gene: .
j_gene: TRBJ1-1
CDR3aa: CASSLEGGTEAFF
CDR3nt: TGCGCCAGCAGCTTGGAGGGGGGAACTGAAGCTTTCTTT

v_gene: TRBV4-2
abundance: .
d_gene: .
j_gene: TRBJ2-3
CDR3aa: CASSQNTPSGTDTQYF
CDR3nt: TGTGCCAGCAGCCAAAACACGCCGAGCGGAACAGATACGCAGTATTTT

v_gene: TRBV10-1
abundance: .
d_gene: .
j_gene: TRBJ2-7
CDR3aa: CASSDYTSGAEQYF
CDR3nt: TGCGCCAGCAGTGACTATACCTCCGGGGCCGAGCAGTACTTC

v_gene: TRBV14
abundance: .
d_gene: TRBD2
j_gene: TRBJ2-3
CDR3aa: CASSPRRGGNTQYF
CDR3nt: TGTGCCAGCAGCCCCCGGCGGGGGGGAAATACGCAGTATTTT

v_gene: TRBV6-2/TRBV6-3
abundance: .
d_gene: .
j_gene: TRBJ1-2
CDR3aa: CASSYDRLNYGYTF
CDR3nt: TGTGCCAGCAGTTACGACAGACTTAACTATGGCTACACCTTC

v_gene: TRBV13
abundance: .
d_gene: TRBD2
j_gene: TRBJ2-1
CDR3aa: CASSRSGTSAYNEQFF
CDR3nt: TGTGCCAGCAGCAGATCCGGGACTAGCGCCTACAATGAGCAGTTCTTC

v_gene: TRBV11-2
abundance: .
d_gene: TRBD1
j_gene: TRBJ1-1
CDR3aa: CASRTTGATTEAFF
CDR3nt: TGTGCCAGCAGAACGACAGGGGCGACCACTGAAGCTTTCTTT

v_gene: TRBV18
abundance: .
d_gene: .
j_gene: TRBJ1-6
CDR3aa: CASSPQDGSPLHF
CDR3nt: TGTGCCAGCTCACCACAGGATGGCTCACCCCTCCACTTT

v_gene: TRBV2
abundance: .
d_gene: .
j_gene: TRBJ1-2
CDR3aa: CASRQRGGSYGYTF
CDR3nt: TGTGCCAGCAGACAAAGGGGGGGAAGCTATGGCTACACCTTC

v_gene: TRBV19
abundance: .
d_gene: TRBD1
j_gene: TRBJ1-1
CDR3aa: CASRPRRDRGPEAFF
CDR3nt: TGTGCCAGTAGGCCTCGGAGGGACAGGGGGCCTGAAGCTTTCTTT

v_gene: TRBV5-5
abundance: .
d_gene: TRBD2
j_gene: TRBJ2-7
CDR3aa: CASSFLAGGSYEQYF
CDR3nt: TGTGCCAGCAGCTTCCTAGCGGGAGGGTCCTACGAGCAGTACTTC

v_gene: TRBV9
abundance: once
d_gene: TRBD2
j_gene: TRBJ2-3
CDR3aa: CASSVDQAGGPDTQYF
CDR3nt: TGTGCCAGCAGCGTAGATCAAGCGGGGGGGCCAGATACGCAGTATTTT

v_gene: TRBV5-1
abundance: .
d_gene: .
j_gene: TRBJ2-7
CDR3aa: CASSRGSNYEQYF
CDR3nt: TGCGCCAGCAGCCGAGGGAGCAACTACGAGCAGTACTTC

v_gene: TRBV21-1
abundance: .
d_gene: .
j_gene: TRBJ1-1
CDR3aa: CASSKEFGRSSSEAFF
CDR3nt: TGTGCCAGCAGCAAAGAATTCGGCAGGAGCTCATCTGAAGCTTTCTTT

v_gene: TRBV28
abundance: once
d_gene: .
j_gene: TRBJ1-4
CDR3aa: CASSFEWSEKLFF
CDR3nt: TGTGCCAGCAGTTTTGAATGGAGTGAAAAACTGTTTTTT

v_gene: TRBV11-2
abundance: .
d_gene: .
j_gene: TRBJ2-2
CDR3aa: CASSLYGDTGELFF
CDR3nt: TGTGCCAGCAGCTTGTACGGGGACACCGGGGAGCTGTTTTTT

v_gene: TRBV19
abundance: .
d_gene: .
j_gene: TRBJ2-1
CDR3aa: CASSPDGTSYNEQFF
CDR3nt: TGTGCCAGTAGTCCCGACGGAACATCCTACAATGAGCAGTTCTTC

v_gene: TRBV12-3/TRBV12-4
abundance: .
d_gene: TRBD1
j_gene: TRBJ2-7
CDR3aa: CASSFQGAREQYF
CDR3nt: TGTGCCAGCAGTTTCCAGGGGGCGAGGGAGCAGTACTTC

v_gene: TRBV30
abundance: .
d_gene: .
j_gene: TRBJ1-1
CDR3aa: CAWSWGTEAFF
CDR3nt: TGTGCCTGGAGCTGGGGTACTGAAGCTTTCTTT

v_gene: TRBV11-2
abundance: .
d_gene: TRBD1
j_gene: TRBJ2-7
CDR3aa: CASSLGGQRVLYEQYF
CDR3nt: TGTGCCAGCAGCTTAGGGGGACAGAGAGTCCTCTACGAGCAGTACTTC

v_gene: TRBV27
abundance: .
d_gene: .
j_gene: TRBJ1-5
CDR3aa: CASSFWGLPRIGQPQHF
CDR3nt: TGTGCCAGCAGTTTCTGGGGTTTGCCTCGCATCGGTCAGCCCCAGCATTTT

v_gene: TRBV9
abundance: .
d_gene: .
j_gene: TRBJ1-6
CDR3aa: CASSVSWGGNSPLHF
CDR3nt: TGTGCCAGCAGCGTATCATGGGGCGGTAATTCACCCCTCCACTTT

v_gene: TRBV19
abundance: .
d_gene: .
j_gene: TRBJ1-5
CDR3aa: CASSIDGSNQPQHF
CDR3nt: TGTGCCAGTAGTATAGATGGCAGCAATCAGCCCCAGCATTTT

v_gene: TRBV6-2/TRBV6-3
abundance: few
d_gene: .
j_gene: TRBJ1-2
CDR3aa: CASSDGLVYGYTF
CDR3nt: TGTGCCAGCAGCGACGGCCTAGTCTATGGCTACACCTTC

v_gene: TRBV9
abundance: .
d_gene: .
j_gene: TRBJ1-1
CDR3aa: CASKRGANTEAFF
CDR3nt: TGTGCCTCTAAGCGAGGGGCTAACACTGAAGCTTTCTTT

v_gene: TRBV2
abundance: .
d_gene: .
j_gene: TRBJ1-2
CDR3aa: CASGPPGAGYGYTF
CDR3nt: TGTGCCAGCGGTCCTCCGGGGGCGGGCTATGGCTACACCTTC

v_gene: TRBV24-1
abundance: .
d_gene: .
j_gene: TRBJ2-7
CDR3aa: CATSDSLVPYEQYF
CDR3nt: TGTGCCACCAGTGATTCTCTAGTCCCCTACGAGCAGTACTTC

v_gene: TRBV11-2
abundance: .
d_gene: TRBD1
j_gene: TRBJ1-4
CDR3aa: CASSQWTGTSEKLFF
CDR3nt: TGTGCCAGCAGCCAATGGACAGGAACGTCTGAAAAACTGTTTTTT

v_gene: TRBV29-1
abundance: once
d_gene: TRBD1
j_gene: TRBJ1-1
CDR3aa: CSAGHRGMNTEAFF
CDR3nt: TGCAGCGCGGGGCACAGGGGAATGAACACTGAAGCTTTCTTT

v_gene: TRBV6-6
abundance: once
d_gene: .
j_gene: TRBJ2-7
CDR3aa: CASRGGYEQYF
CDR3nt: TGTGCCAGCAGGGGAGGCTACGAGCAGTACTTC

v_gene: TRBV2
abundance: .
d_gene: TRBD2
j_gene: TRBJ2-7
CDR3aa: CASSDLGLAEGYEQYF
CDR3nt: TGTGCCAGCAGTGACCTCGGCCTAGCGGAGGGGTACGAGCAGTACTTC

v_gene: TRBV11-3
abundance: .
d_gene: .
j_gene: TRBJ1-1
CDR3aa: CASSSSYGNTEAFF
CDR3nt: TGTGCCAGCAGCTCTTCGTACGGGAACACTGAAGCTTTCTTT

v_gene: TRBV28
abundance: .
d_gene: .
j_gene: TRBJ1-2
CDR3aa: CASNSGTFYGYTF
CDR3nt: TGTGCCAGCAATTCTGGGACATTCTATGGCTACACCTTC

v_gene: TRBV6-2/TRBV6-3
abundance: .
d_gene: .
j_gene: TRBJ2-7
CDR3aa: CASSYSPAGTTYEQYF
CDR3nt: TGTGCCAGCAGTTACTCGCCGGCGGGAACAACCTACGAGCAGTACTTC

v_gene: TRBV9
abundance: .
d_gene: TRBD2
j_gene: TRBJ2-4
CDR3aa: CASSIVPTSGTKNIQYF
CDR3nt: TGTGCCAGCAGCATAGTTCCGACTAGCGGGACAAAAAACATTCAGTACTTC